This TCR beta chain originates from a study of cytomegalovirus exposure and HLA in healthy donors. Researchers ran the PCR with 60 Vbeta and 13 Jbeta primers. The method was immunoSEQ multiplex PCR; TCRdb's version includes in-frame clones alone and lacks a portion of them. The table shows some 100,000 clones, with more than 65% occurring only once. Points from the study as a whole: Sequencing probably produced one cluster of sequence variants that were highly shared. Versus the roughly 690-donor mean, an Asian-associated ancestry cluster reportedly showed fewer N-insertions in a later analysis. About 87% or about 30% of the time was how often most TCR beta V segments were productive, according to an earlier analysis. CMV serostatus stood as the only immune exposure information on hand.

As to this clone: Its specificity is not known.

The CDR3 extends over 14 amino acids. V gave up 7 bases and J gave up 8 bases; unmatched junction bases: 11. Germline V gene data show CDR1 as SGHRS and CDR2 as YFSETQ. The chain employs TRBV5-1 and TRBJ2-1; 8 bases match TRBD2. The material sequenced was PBMCs. The TCR was taken from a woman in her late teens or twenties in good health and CMV-seropositive. CDR3 amino acids: CASWDAGGGDEQFF. CDR3 in DNA: TGCGCCAGCTGGGACGCGGGAGGAGGGGATGAGCAGTTCTTC.